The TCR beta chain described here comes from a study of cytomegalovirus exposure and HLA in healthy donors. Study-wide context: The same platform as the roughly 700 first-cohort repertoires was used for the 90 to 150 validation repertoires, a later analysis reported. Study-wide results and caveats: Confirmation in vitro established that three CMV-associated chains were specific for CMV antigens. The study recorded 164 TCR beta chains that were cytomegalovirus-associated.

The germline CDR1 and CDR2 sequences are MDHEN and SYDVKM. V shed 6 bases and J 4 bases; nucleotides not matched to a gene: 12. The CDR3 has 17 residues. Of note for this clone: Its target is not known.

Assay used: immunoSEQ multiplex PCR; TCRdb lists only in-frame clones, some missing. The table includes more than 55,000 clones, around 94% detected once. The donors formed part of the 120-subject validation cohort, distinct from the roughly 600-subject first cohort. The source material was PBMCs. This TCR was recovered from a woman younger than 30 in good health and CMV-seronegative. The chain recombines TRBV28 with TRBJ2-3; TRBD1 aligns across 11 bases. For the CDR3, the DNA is TGTGCCAGCAGCAAGGACAGGGGGCTCGGGGACGCAGATACGCAGTATTTT. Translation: CASSKDRGLGDADTQYF.